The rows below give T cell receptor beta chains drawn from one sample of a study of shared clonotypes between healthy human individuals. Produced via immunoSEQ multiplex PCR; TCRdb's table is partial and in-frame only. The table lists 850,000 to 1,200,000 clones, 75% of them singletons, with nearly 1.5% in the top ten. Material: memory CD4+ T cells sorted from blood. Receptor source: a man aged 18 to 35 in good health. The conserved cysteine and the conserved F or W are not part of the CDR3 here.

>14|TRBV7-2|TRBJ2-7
ASSLASLAYRGEQY
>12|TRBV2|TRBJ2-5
ASSASTVQETQY
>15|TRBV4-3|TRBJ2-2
ASSQYFGPANTGELF
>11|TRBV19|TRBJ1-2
ASRAWGGDGYT
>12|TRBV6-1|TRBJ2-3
ASSRDSSADTQY
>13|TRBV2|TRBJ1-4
ASSDPGVPNEKLF
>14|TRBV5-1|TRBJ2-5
ASSWGRTLSQETQY
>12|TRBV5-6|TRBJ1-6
ASSSGTPNSPLH
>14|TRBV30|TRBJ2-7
AWSDIKGGRAYEQY
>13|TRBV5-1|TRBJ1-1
ASSRSITADTEAF
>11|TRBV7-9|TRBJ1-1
ASSLDSMTEAF
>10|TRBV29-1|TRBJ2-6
SVTSGANVLT
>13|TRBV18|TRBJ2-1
ASSPLRSSYNEQF
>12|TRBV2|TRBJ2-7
ASSGDRATYEQY
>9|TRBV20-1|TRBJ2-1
SMDGKNEQF
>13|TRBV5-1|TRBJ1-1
ASSLGDTANTEAF
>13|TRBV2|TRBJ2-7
ASSTTSGSPYEQY
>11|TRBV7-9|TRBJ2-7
ASSLAGGSEQY
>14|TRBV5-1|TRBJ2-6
ASSFEGHSGANVLT
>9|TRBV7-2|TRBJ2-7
ASSLALVVF
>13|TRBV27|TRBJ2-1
ASSPGTSGRAGQF
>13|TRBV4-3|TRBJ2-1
ASSQPGPGYNEQF
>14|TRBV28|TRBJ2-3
ASSIPGLGSPDTQY
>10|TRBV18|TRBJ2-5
ASSPRAETQY
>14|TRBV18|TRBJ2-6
ASSPLMESGANVLT
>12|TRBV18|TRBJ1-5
ASSPSELNQPQH
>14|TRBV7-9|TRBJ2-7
ASSLANGGSSYEQY
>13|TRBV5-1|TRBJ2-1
ASSLEIWRSDEQF
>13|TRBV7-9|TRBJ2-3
ASSSLFARTDTQY